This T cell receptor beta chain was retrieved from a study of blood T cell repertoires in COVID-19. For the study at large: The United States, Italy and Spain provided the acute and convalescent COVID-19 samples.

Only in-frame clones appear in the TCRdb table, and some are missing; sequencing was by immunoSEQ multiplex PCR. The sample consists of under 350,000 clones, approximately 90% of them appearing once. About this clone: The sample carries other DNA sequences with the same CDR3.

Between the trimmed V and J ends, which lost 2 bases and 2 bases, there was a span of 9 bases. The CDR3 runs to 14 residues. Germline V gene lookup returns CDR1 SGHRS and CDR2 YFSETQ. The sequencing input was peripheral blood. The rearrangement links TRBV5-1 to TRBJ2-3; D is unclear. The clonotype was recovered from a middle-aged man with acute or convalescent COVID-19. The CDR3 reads CASSFGGTTDTQYF. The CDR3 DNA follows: TGCGCCAGCAGCTTTGGCGGTACCACAGATACGCAGTATTTT.